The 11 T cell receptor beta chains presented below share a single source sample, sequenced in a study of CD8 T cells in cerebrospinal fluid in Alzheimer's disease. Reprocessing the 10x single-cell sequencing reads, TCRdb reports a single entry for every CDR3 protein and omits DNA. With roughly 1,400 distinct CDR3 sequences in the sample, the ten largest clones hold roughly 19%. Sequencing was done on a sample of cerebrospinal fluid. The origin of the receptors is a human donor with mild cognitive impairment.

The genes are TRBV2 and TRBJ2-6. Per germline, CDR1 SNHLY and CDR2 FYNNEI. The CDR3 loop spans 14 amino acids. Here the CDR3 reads CASKQQAGANVLTF.

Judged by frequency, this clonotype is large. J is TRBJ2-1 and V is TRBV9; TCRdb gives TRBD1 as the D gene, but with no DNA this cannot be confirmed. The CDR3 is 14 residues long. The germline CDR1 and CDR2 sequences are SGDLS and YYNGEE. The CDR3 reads CASSGQVGTVEQFF.

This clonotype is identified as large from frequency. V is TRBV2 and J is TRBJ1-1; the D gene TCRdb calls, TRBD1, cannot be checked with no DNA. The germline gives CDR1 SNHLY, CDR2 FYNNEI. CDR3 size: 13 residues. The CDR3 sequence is CASSDQVQGEAFF.

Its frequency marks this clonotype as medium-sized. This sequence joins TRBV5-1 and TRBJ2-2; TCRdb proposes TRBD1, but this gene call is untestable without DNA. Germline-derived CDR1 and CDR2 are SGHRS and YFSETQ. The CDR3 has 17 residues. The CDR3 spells CASSFLPGQGGTGELFF.

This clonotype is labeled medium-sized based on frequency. The CDR3 region is CASSERPLSEQFF. The J gene is TRBJ2-1, the V gene TRBV2; TCRdb lists TRBD2, though no DNA is available to test this call. The CDR3 has 13 residues. The germline V gene has CDR1 SNHLY and CDR2 FYNNEI.

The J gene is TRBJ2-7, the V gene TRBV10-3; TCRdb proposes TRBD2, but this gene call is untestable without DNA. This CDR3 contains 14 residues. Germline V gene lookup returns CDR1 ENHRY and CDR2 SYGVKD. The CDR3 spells CAISELGPAGEQYF.

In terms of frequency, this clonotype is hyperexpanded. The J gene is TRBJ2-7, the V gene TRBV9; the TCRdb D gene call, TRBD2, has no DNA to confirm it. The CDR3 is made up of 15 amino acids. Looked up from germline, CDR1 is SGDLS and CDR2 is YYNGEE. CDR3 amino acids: CASSVEGTSMYEQYF.

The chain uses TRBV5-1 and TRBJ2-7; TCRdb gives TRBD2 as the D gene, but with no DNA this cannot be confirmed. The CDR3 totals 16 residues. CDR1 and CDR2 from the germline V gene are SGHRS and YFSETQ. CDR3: CASREAGGRFSYEQYF.

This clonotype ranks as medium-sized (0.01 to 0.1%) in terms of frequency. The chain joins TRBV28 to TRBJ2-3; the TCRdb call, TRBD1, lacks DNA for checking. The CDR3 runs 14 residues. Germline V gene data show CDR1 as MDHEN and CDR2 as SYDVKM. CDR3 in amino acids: CASTQTGGPDTQYF.

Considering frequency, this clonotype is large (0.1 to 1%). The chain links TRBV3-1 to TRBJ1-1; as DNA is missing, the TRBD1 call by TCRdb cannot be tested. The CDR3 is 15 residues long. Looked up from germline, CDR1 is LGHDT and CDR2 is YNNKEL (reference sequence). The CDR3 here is CASSPGAGFSTEAFF. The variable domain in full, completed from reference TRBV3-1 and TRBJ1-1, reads DTAVSQTPKYLVTQMGNDKSIKCEQNLGHDTMYWYKQDSKKFLKIMFSYNNKELIINETVPNRFSPKSPDKAHLNLHINSLELGDSAVYFCASSPGAGFSTEAFFGQGTRLTVV.

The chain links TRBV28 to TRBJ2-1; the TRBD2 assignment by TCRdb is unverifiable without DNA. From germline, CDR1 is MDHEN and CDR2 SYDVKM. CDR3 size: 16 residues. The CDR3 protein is CASSPAGLRSYNEQFF.